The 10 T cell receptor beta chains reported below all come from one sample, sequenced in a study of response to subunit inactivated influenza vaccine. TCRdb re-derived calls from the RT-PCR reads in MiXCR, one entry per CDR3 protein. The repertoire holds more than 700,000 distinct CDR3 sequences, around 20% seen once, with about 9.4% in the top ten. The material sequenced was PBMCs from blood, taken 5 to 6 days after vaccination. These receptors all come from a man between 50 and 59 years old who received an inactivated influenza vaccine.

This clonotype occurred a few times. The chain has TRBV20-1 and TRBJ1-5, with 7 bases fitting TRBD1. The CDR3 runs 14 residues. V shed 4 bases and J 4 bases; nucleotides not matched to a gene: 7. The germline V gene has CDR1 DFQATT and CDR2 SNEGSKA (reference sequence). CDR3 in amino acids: CSAILQGPNQPQHF. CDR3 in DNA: TGCAGTGCTATATTACAGGGGCCTAATCAGCCCCAGCATTTT.

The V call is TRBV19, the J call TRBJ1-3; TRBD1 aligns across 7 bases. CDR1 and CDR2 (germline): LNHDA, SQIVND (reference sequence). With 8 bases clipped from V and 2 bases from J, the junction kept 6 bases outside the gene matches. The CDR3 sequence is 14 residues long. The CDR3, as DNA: TGTGCCAGTCATTCCGGGACAGCTGGAAACACCATATATTTT. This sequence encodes CASHSGTAGNTIYF.

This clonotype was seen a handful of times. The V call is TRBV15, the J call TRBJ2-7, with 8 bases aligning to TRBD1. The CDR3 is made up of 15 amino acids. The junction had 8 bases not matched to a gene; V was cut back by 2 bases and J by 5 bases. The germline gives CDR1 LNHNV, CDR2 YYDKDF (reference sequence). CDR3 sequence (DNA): TGTGCCACCAGCAGATTGGGACAGGTCTACCACGAGCAGTACTTC. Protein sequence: CATSRLGQVYHEQYF. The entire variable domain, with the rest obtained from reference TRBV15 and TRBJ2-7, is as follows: DAMVIQNPRYQVTQFGKPVTLSCSQTLNHNVMYWYQQKSSQAPKLLFHYYDKDFNNEADTPDNFQSRRPNTSFCFLDIRSPGLGDTAMYLCATSRLGQVYHEQYFGPGTRLTVT.

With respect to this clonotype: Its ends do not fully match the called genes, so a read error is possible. The CDR3 nucleotides are TGTGCCAGCGCACCTCCCGGGACAGGGAACAATGAGCAGTTCTTC. Translating gives CASAPPGTGNNEQFF. V is TRBV18 and J is TRBJ2-1, with TRBD1 matching 9 bases. The CDR3 extends over 15 amino acids. Germline V CDR1 and CDR2: KGHSH, LQKENI.

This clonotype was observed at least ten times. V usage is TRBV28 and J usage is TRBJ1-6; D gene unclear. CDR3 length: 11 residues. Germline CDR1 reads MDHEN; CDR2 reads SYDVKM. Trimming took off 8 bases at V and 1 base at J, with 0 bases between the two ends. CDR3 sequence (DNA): TGTGCCAGCTCCTATAATTCACCCCTCCACTTT. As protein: CASSYNSPLHF. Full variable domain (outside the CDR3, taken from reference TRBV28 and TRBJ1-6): DVKVTQSSRYLVKRTGEKVFLECVQDMDHENMFWYRQDPGLGLRLIYFSYDVKMKEKGDIPEGYSVSREKKERFSLILESASTNQTSMYLCASSYNSPLHFGNGTRLTVT.

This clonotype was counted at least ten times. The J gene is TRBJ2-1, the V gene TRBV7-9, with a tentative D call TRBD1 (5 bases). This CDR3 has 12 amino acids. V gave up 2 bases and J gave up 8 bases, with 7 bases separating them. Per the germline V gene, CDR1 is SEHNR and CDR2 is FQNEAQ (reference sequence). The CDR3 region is CASSLLGDEQFF. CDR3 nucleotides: TGTGCCAGCAGCTTATTAGGGGATGAGCAGTTCTTC.

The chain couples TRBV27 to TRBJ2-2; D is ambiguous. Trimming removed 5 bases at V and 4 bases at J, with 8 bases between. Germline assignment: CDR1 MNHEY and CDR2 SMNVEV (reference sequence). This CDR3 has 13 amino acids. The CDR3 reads CASSLHLTGELFF. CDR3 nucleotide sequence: TGTGCCAGCAGTCTCCACCTCACCGGGGAGCTGTTTTTT.

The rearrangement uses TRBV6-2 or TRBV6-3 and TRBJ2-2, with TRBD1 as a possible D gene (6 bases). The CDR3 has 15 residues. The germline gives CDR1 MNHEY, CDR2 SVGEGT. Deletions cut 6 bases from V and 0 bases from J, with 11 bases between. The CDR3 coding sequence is TGTGCCAGCAGAACCCGACAGGCGAACACCGGGGAGCTGTTTTTT. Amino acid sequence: CASRTRQANTGELFF.

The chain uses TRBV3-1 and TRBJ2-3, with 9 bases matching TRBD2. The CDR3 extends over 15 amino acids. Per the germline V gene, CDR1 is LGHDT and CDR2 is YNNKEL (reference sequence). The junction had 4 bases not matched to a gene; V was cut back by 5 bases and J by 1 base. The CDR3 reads CASSERGARTDTQYF. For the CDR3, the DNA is TGTGCCAGCAGCGAGCGGGGGGCCCGCACAGATACGCAGTATTTT.

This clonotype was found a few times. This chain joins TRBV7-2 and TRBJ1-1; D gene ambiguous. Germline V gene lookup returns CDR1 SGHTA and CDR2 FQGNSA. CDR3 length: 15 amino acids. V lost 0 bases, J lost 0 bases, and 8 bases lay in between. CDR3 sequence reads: CASSLAARVNTEAFF. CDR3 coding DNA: TGTGCCAGCAGCTTAGCTGCTCGGGTGAACACTGAAGCTTTCTTT. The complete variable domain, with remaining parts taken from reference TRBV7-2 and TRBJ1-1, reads GAGVSQSPSNKVTEKGKDVELRCDPISGHTALYWYRQSLGQGLEFLIYFQGNSAPDKSGLPSDRFSAERTGGSVSTLTIQRTQQEDSAVYLCASSLAARVNTEAFFGQGTRLTVV.